This T cell receptor beta chain emerged from a study of CD8+CD57+ T cells in acquired aplastic anemia. Study context: Sorted CD4+ and CD8+ cell DNA averaged roughly 3 ug. General observations from the study: Found in both controls and patients were fewer than 35 CD8+ CDR3 sequences.

The V end lost 4 bases, the J end lost 0 bases, and 10 bases lay between the germline ends. The germline V gene encodes CDR1 SQVTM and CDR2 ANQGSEA. This CDR3 has 14 residues. Before being chosen for sequencing, patients had shown CD8+CD57+ cell expansion by flow cytometry. Template material for TCR beta VDJ and CDR3 profiling consisted of genomic DNA. TCRdb recomputed calls from the reads with MiXCR, one row per CDR3 protein. The repertoire holds about 180,000 distinct CDR3 sequences, with 40% to 55% as singletons. To note about this clonotype: The antigen is undetermined.

The sequencing sample was made of sorted CD4+, CD8+, or CD8+CD57+ T cells (not recorded which) from PBMCs. This chain uses TRBV29-1 with TRBJ2-1, with D uncertain. The sequence was obtained from a human donor with aplastic anemia. CDR3 bases: TGCAGCGTTGCCCGGCGGTTCTCCTACAATGAGCAGTTCTTC. Translation: CSVARRFSYNEQFF.